This T cell receptor (beta chain) is from a study of blood T cell repertoires in COVID-19. Original processing methods: Reference gene primer amplification gave nucleated cell count estimates. Profiled with immunoSEQ multiplex PCR; TCRdb holds only in-frame clones, not every one. That table is the source of V, J and clone size, and D and trimming were worked out from the DNA. The sample records hundreds of thousands of clones, just over 85% being singletons. Categorization into cohorts depended on clinical history that participants reported. The sequenced sample was PBMCs or T cells enriched from blood (not recorded which). This TCR came from a man aged 40-50 years who had recovered from COVID-19.

CDR3 in amino acids: CASKNSGDTGELFF. In DNA form, the CDR3 reads TGTGCCAGCAAGAATTCAGGGGACACCGGGGAGCTGTTTTTT. The V and J genes are TRBV3-1 (or the pseudogene TRBV3-2) and TRBJ2-2; D is perhaps TRBD1 (6 bases). V was shortened by 7 bases and J by 3 bases, with 12 bases between the two germline ends. CDR1 LGHDT and CDR2 YNNKEL come from the germline V gene (reference sequence). The CDR3 is 14 amino acids.